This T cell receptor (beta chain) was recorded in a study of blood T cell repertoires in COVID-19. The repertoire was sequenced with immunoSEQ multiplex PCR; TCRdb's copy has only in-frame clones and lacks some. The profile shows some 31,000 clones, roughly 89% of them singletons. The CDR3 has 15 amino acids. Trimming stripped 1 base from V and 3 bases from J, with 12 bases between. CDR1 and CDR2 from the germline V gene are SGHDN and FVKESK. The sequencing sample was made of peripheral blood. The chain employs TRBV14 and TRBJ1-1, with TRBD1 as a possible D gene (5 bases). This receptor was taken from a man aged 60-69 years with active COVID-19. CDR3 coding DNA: TGTGCCAGCAGCCAAGGGGGCACGACGTACACTGAAGCTTTCTTT. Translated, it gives CASSQGGTTYTEAFF.